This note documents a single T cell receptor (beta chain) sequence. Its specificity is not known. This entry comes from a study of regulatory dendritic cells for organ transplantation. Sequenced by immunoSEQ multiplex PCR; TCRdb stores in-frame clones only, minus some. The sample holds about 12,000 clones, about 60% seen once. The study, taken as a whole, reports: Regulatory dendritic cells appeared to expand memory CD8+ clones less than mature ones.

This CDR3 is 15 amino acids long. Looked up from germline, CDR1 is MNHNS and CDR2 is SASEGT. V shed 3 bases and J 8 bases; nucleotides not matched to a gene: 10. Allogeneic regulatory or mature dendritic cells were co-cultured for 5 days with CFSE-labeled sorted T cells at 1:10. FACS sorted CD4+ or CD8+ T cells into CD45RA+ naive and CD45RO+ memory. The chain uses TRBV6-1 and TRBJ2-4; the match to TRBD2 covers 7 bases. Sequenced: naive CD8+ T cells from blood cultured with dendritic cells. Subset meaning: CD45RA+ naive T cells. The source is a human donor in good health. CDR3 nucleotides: TGTGCCAGCAGTGACTTCGGGGGGTGGCGAGACATTCAGTACTTC. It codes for CASSDFGGWRDIQYF.